Described below is a single TCR beta chain sequence and its context. Libraries were prepared by immunoSEQ multiplex PCR; TCRdb keeps only in-frame clonotypes and omits some of them. Of roughly 720,000 clones listed, about nine tenths are singletons. Germline V gene data show CDR1 as MNHEY and CDR2 as SMNVEV (reference sequence). Unmatched junction bases numbered 11, after V lost 5 bases and J lost 6 bases. The CDR3 is 15 amino acids. This entry is derived from a study of shared clonotypes between healthy human individuals. The material sequenced was memory CD8+ T cells from PBMCs. This sample's subset: CD45RO+ cells pooled with CCR7-negative TemRA cells. The sequence derives from a young man in good health. Some clones in this sample may be carry-over from other donors' samples. The J gene is TRBJ2-7, the V gene TRBV27; 9 bases agree with TRBD1. This CDR3 reads CASSLLGTGLSEQYF. The CDR3 DNA follows: TGTGCCAGCAGTCTCCTCGGGACAGGGCTAAGCGAGCAGTACTTC.